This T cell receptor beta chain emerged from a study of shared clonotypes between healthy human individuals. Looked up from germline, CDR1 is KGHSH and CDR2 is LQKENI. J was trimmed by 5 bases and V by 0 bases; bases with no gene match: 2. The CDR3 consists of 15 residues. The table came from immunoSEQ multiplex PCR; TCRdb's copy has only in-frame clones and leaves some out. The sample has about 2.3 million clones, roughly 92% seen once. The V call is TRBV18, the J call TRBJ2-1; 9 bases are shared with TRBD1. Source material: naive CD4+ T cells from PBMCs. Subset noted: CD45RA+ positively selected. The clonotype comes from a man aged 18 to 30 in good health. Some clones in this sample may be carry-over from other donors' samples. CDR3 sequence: CASSPPGQGNNEQFF. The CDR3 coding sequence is TGTGCCAGCTCACCACCGGGACAGGGTAACAATGAGCAGTTCTTC.